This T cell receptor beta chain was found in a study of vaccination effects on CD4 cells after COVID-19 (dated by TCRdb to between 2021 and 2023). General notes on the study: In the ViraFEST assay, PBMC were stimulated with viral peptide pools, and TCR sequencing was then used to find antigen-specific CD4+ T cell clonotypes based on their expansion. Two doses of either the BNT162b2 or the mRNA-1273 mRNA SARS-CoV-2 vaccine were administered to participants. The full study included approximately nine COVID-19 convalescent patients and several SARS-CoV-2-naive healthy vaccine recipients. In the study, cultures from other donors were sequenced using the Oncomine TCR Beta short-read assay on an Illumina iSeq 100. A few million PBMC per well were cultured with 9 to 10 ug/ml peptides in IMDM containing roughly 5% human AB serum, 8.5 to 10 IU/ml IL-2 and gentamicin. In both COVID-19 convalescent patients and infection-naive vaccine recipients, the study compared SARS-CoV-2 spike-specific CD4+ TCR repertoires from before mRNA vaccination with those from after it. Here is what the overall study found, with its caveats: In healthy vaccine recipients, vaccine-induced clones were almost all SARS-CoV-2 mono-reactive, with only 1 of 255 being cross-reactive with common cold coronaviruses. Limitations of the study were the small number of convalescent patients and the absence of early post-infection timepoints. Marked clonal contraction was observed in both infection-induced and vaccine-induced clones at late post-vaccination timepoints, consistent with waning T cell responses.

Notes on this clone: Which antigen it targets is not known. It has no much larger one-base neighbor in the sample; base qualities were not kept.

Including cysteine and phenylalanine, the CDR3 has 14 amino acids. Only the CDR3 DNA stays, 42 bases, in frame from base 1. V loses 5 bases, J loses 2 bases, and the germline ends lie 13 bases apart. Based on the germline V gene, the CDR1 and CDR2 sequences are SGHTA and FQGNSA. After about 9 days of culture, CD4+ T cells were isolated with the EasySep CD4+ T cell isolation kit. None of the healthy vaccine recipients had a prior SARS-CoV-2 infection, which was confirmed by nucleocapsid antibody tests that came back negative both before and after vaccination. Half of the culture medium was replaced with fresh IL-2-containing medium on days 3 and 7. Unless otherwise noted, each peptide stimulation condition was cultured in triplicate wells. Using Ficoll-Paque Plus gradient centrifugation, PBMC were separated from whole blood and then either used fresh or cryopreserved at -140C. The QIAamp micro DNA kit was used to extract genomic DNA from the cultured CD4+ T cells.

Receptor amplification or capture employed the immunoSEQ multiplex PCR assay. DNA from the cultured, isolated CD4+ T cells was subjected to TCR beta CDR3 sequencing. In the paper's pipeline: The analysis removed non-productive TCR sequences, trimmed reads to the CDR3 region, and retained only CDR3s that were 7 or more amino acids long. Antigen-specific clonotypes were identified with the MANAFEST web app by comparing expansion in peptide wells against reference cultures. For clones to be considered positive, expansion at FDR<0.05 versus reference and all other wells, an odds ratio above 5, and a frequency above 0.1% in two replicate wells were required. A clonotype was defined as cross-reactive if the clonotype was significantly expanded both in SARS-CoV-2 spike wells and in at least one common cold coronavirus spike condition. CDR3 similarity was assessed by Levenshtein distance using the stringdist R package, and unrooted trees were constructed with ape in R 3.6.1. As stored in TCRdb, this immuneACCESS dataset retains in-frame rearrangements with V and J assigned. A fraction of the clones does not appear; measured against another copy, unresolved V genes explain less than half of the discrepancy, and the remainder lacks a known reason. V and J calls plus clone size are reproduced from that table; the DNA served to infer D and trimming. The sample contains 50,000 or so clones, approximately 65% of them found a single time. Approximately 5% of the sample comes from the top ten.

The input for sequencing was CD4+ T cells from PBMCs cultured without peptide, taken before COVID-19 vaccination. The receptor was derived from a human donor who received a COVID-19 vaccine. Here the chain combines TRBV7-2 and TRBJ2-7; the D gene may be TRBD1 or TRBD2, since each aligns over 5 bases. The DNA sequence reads TGTGCCAGCAGCCCTCGCCCGGGACCCTACGAGCAGTACTTC. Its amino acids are CASSPRPGPYEQYF.